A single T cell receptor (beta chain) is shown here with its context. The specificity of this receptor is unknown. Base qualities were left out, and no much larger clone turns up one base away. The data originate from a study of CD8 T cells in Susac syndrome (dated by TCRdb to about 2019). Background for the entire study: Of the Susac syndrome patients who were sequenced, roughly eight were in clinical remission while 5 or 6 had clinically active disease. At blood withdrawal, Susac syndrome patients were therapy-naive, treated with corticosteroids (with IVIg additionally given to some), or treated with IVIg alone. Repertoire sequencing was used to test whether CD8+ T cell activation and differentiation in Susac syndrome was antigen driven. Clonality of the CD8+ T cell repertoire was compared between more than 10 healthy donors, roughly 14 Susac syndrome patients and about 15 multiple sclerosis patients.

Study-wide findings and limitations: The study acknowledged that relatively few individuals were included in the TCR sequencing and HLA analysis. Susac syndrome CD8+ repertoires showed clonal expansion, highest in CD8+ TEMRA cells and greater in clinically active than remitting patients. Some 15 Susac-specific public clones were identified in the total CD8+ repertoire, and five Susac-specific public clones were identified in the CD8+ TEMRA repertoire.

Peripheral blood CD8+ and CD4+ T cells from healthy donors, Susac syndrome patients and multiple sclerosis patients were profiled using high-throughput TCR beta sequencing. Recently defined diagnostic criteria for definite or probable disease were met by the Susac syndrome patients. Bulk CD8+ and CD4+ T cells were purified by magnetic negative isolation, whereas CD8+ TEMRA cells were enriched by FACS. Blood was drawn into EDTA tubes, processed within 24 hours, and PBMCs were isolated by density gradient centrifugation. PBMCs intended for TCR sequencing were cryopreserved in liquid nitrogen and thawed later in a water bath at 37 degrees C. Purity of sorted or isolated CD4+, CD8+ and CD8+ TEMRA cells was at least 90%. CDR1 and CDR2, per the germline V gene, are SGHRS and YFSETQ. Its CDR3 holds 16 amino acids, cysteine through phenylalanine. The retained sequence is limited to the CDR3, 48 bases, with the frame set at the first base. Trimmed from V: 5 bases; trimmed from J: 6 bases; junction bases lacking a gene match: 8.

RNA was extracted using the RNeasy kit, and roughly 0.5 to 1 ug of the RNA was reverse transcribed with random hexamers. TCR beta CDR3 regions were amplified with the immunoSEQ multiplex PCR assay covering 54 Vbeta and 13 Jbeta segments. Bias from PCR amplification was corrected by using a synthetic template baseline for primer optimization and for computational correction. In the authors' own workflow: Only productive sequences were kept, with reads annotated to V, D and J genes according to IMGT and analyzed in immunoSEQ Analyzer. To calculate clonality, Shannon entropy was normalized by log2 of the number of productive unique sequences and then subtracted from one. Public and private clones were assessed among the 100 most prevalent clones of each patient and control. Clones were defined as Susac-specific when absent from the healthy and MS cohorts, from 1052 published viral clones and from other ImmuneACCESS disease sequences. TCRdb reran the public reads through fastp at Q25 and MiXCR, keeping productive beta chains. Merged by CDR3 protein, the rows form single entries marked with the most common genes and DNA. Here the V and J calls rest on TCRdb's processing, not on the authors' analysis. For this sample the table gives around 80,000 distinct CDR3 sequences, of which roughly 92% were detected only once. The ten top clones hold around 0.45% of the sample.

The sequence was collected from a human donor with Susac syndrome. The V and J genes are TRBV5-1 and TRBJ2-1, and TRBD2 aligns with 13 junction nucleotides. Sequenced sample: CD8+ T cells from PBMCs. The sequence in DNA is TGCGCCAGCAGTAAAACGACTAGCGGGAGGTCCAATGAGCAGTTCTTC. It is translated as CASSKTTSGRSNEQFF.